These 27 T cell receptor beta chains share one sample of origin, sequenced in a study of blood T cell repertoires in COVID-19. Measured with immunoSEQ multiplex PCR; TCRdb has only the in-frame clones, and not every one. The table lists about 230,000 clones, approximately 82% of them singletons. Sample: peripheral blood. The receptors here all came from a woman aged 65 to 85 with active or convalescent COVID-19.

This clone was recorded a few times. V usage is TRBV10-3 and J usage is TRBJ1-1; D uncertain. The V and J ends lost 0 bases and 3 bases respectively, with 8 bases between them. This CDR3 spans 14 amino acids. CDR1 is ENHRY, CDR2 SYGVKD, per germline. DNA of the CDR3: TGTGCCATCAGTGAGTCAGAGGATTACACTGAAGCTTTCTTT. Protein product: CAISESEDYTEAFF.

The CDR3 sequence is CASRPGTDYGYTF. The CDR3 DNA reads as TGTGCCAGCAGACCCGGGACAGACTATGGCTACACCTTC. The chain carries TRBV11-1 and TRBJ1-2; 7 bases fit TRBD1. CDR3 length equals 13 residues. Germline loops: CDR1 SGHAT, CDR2 FQDESV (reference sequence). J lost 3 bases, V lost 6 bases, and 4 bases had no gene match. The full variable domain, rest sourced from reference TRBV11-1 and TRBJ1-2, is EAEVAQSPRYKITEKSQAVAFWCDPISGHATLYWYRQILGQGPELLVQFQDESVVDDSQLPKDRFSAERLKGVDSTLKIQPAELGDSAMYLCASRPGTDYGYTFGSGTRLTVV.

This clone came up a few times. J is TRBJ1-1 and V is TRBV11-2; D gene unclear. Trimming removed 0 bases at V and 5 bases at J, with 4 bases between. The CDR3 length is 12 residues. Looked up from germline, CDR1 is SGHAT and CDR2 is FQNNGV. The chain's CDR3 is CASSLETTEAFF. For the CDR3, the DNA is TGTGCCAGCAGCTTAGAGACAACTGAAGCTTTCTTT.

This clone was found once. This chain links TRBV4-1 with TRBJ2-1; tentative D call: TRBD2 (6 bases). Trimming cost V 0 bases and J 1 base, with 13 bases left between them. The CDR3 contains 17 residues. The V gene's germline CDR1 is MGHRA and CDR2 YSYEKL. In DNA form, the CDR3 reads TGCGCCAGCAGCCAAGATGGACGGGAGACTTCCTACAATGAGCAGTTCTTC. Protein product: CASSQDGRETSYNEQFF.

The gene calls are TRBV10-3 and TRBJ2-3; possible D gene TRBD2, 5 bases. The CDR3 length is 13 residues. Per the germline V gene, CDR1 is ENHRY and CDR2 is SYGVKD. V shed 9 bases and J shed 2 bases, with 12 bases lying between them. DNA for the CDR3: TGTGCCATAACCGACGGACTCACAGATACGCAGTATTTT. It specifies CAITDGLTDTQYF.

Details on this clone: The sample carries other DNA sequences with the same CDR3. The chain has TRBV6-5 and TRBJ1-1; possible D gene TRBD1, 5 bases. V was trimmed by 0 bases and J by 3 bases, leaving 5 bases between them. The length of the CDR3 is 13 residues. Germline-derived CDR1 and CDR2 are MNHEY and SVGAGI. The CDR3 nucleotides are TGTGCCAGCAGTTACTCCAGGGACACTGAAGCTTTCTTT. As protein: CASSYSRDTEAFF.

The CDR3 sequence is CASSLSIYYGYTF. The DNA for the CDR3 is TGTGCCAGCAGTTTGAGCATATACTATGGCTACACCTTC. The rearrangement joins TRBV27 to TRBJ1-2; D gene ambiguous. The germline V gene has CDR1 MNHEY and CDR2 SMNVEV (reference sequence). V lost 3 bases, J lost 3 bases, and 8 bases lay in between. The CDR3 spans 13 residues.

The chain employs TRBV7-2 and TRBJ2-3; 11 nucleotides match TRBD2. CDR1 and CDR2 from the germline V gene are SGHTA and FQGNSA. The CDR3 covers 16 residues. V was clipped by 4 bases and J by 1 base; unmatched bases: 4. The CDR3 loop is CASSSLAGGRTDTQYF. Written as DNA, the CDR3 is TGTGCCAGCAGCTCTCTAGCGGGGGGCCGCACAGATACGCAGTATTTT.

V is TRBV6-6 and J is TRBJ2-3; 8 positions match TRBD1. The V gene's germline CDR1 is MNHNY and CDR2 SVGAGI (reference sequence). V trimming: 4 bases; J trimming: 3 bases; junction bases outside the gene matches: 6. The CDR3 totals 15 residues. The CDR3 loop reads CASSSHRGWTDTQYF. The DNA of the CDR3 is TGTGCCAGCAGTTCTCACAGGGGGTGGACAGATACGCAGTATTTT.

The rearrangement uses TRBV2 and TRBJ2-1, with D tentatively TRBD2 (7 bases). V was cut by 2 bases and J by 8 bases, with 19 bases left in between. This CDR3 is built from 16 residues. From germline, CDR1 is SNHLY and CDR2 FYNNEI. The CDR3 here is CASSENGGPISDEQFF. CDR3 DNA sequence: TGTGCCAGCAGTGAAAACGGGGGGCCCATCTCCGATGAGCAGTTCTTC.

The chain joins TRBV5-1 to TRBJ2-2; 8 bases match TRBD2. In germline, CDR1 is SGHRS, CDR2 YFSETQ. Germline trimming cut 1 base from V and 5 bases from J; bases unmatched to any gene: 4. This CDR3 is built from 15 residues. CDR3 DNA sequence: TGCGCCAGCAGCTTGTCGGCGGGAGGTACCGGGGAGCTGTTTTTT. Translation gives CASSLSAGGTGELFF.

The chain links TRBV2 to TRBJ2-7; 7 bases fit TRBD1. The CDR3 is 12 amino acids. Trimming took 6 bases from V and 3 from J; bases not matched to a gene: 2. Germline V gene sequence: CDR1 SNHLY, CDR2 FYNNEI. CDR3 DNA: TGTGCCAGCAGGGGGGACAGCTACGAGCAGTACTTC. It is translated as CASRGDSYEQYF.

This chain uses TRBV6-4 with TRBJ2-1; no reliable D call. Germline CDR1 MRHNA, CDR2 SNTAGT. The CDR3 is 12 residues long. V was pared by 0 bases and J by 15 bases, with 12 bases between. CDR3 loop: CASSDSLGSLFF. The DNA for the CDR3 is TGTGCCAGCAGTGACTCGCTCGGGTCCCTGTTCTTC.

This chain links TRBV19 with TRBJ1-6; no clear D. The CDR3 is 14 amino acids. V gave up 0 bases and J gave up 7 bases, with 7 bases separating them. Germline V CDR1 and CDR2: LNHDA, SQIVND (reference sequence). The CDR3 protein is CASSIESQNSPLHF. CDR3 nucleotides: TGTGCCAGTAGTATAGAGAGCCAAAATTCACCCCTCCACTTT.

The J gene is TRBJ1-5, the V gene TRBV19, with D unclear. The CDR3 totals 14 residues. Germline lookup yields CDR1 LNHDA and CDR2 SQIVND (reference sequence). V lost 7 bases to trimming and J lost 0 bases, with 10 bases between them. The CDR3 sequence: CASTLGLSNQPQHF. In DNA form, the CDR3 reads TGTGCCAGTACCCTTGGACTTAGCAATCAGCCCCAGCATTTT. The whole variable domain, filled in from reference TRBV19 and TRBJ1-5, reads DGGITQSPKYLFRKEGQNVTLSCEQNLNHDAMYWYRQDPGQGLRLIYYSQIVNDFQKGDIAEGYSVSREKKESFPLTVTSAQKNPTAFYLCASTLGLSNQPQHFGDGTRLSIL.

The genes are TRBV2 and TRBJ2-1, with TRBD2 matching 7 bases. V lost 5 bases and J lost 2; bases outside the gene matches: 12. Germline assignment: CDR1 SNHLY and CDR2 FYNNEI. The CDR3 is 17 residues long. The CDR3 DNA reads as TGTGCCAGCAGTATTTTCGAGAGGCGGGAGCCCTACAATGAGCAGTTCTTC. It yields the protein CASSIFERREPYNEQFF.

The V and J genes are TRBV5-1 and TRBJ1-3; D is possibly TRBD1 (5 bases). In germline, CDR1 is SGHRS, CDR2 YFSETQ. This CDR3 contains 15 residues. The V gene lost 7 bases and the J gene lost 0 bases, with 14 bases spanning the gap. The DNA of the CDR3 is TGCGCCAGCCGCCCAGGGTCGGGCTCTGGAAACACCATATATTTT. It yields the protein CASRPGSGSGNTIYF.

The chain combines TRBV2 with TRBJ2-5, with D maybe TRBD2 (5 bases). The germline V and J ends were trimmed by 8 bases and 2 bases, with 15 bases remaining between them. CDR3 length: 14 amino acids. Germline lookup yields CDR1 SNHLY and CDR2 FYNNEI. As DNA, the CDR3 is TGTGCCAGCCTTAGCCCCAGACTACAAGAGACCCAGTACTTC. Translated, it gives CASLSPRLQETQYF.

The V gene is TRBV6-5, the J gene TRBJ1-1; a possible D gene is TRBD1 (5 bases). Germline V gene sequence: CDR1 MNHEY, CDR2 SVGAGI. The ends were cut back, 8 bases at V and 5 bases at J, with 12 bases in the middle. This CDR3 is built from 12 residues. The CDR3 DNA reads TGTGCCAGCGCCGACAGAAGGACTGAAGCTTTCTTT. Translated, it gives CASADRRTEAFF.

The chain is built from TRBV27 and TRBJ1-5, with 9 bases that match TRBD1. The CDR3 has 14 residues. Per germline, CDR1 MNHEY and CDR2 SMNVEV (reference sequence). V gave up 6 bases and J gave up 5 bases; unmatched junction bases: 5. This chain's CDR3 is CASSPGQGYQPQHF. The CDR3 region has the DNA TGTGCCAGCAGCCCGGGACAGGGATATCAGCCCCAGCATTTT.

The chain carries TRBV5-1 and TRBJ2-2; TRBD1 might be the D (6 bases). The CDR3 runs 15 residues. Germline values: CDR1 SGHRS, CDR2 YFSETQ. The V and J ends lost 1 base and 5 bases respectively, with 12 bases between them. The CDR3 region has the DNA TGCGCCAGCAGCTTGTCAGGGGACGATACCGGGGAGCTGTTTTTT. Protein: CASSLSGDDTGELFF.

The chain carries TRBV10-1 and TRBJ2-3; 15 bases are shared with TRBD2. The junction had 10 bases not matched to a gene; V was cut back by 2 bases and J by 4 bases. Germline-derived CDR1 and CDR2 are WNHNN and SYGVQD (reference sequence). The CDR3 has 19 amino acids. In DNA form, the CDR3 reads TGCGCCAGCAGTGAGCAGGGACTAGCGGGAGGAATTTTCGCAGATACGCAGTATTTT. This translates into CASSEQGLAGGIFADTQYF.

This clone was detected only once. The rearrangement uses TRBV30 and TRBJ1-5, with 11 bases matching TRBD1. V lost 3 bases, J lost 4 bases, and 5 bases stayed unmatched. The CDR3 runs to 15 residues. Per the germline V gene, CDR1 is GTSNPN and CDR2 is SVGIG (reference sequence). The CDR3 nucleotides read TGTGCCTGGAGGAGGACAGGGGGCTGGAATCAGCCCCAGCATTTT. Its protein product is CAWRRTGGWNQPQHF.

This chain joins TRBV19 and TRBJ2-3, with D possibly being TRBD1 (5 bases). CDR1 is LNHDA and CDR2 is SQIVND in the germline V gene (reference sequence). V was clipped by 6 bases and J by 0 bases, with 13 bases between them. This CDR3 comprises 15 residues. The CDR3 coding sequence is TGTGCCAGTAGCGACAGCCTTGGGAGCACAGATACGCAGTATTTT. The encoded protein is CASSDSLGSTDTQYF. Looking up the rest from reference TRBV19 and TRBJ2-3 gives the full variable domain: DGGITQSPKYLFRKEGQNVTLSCEQNLNHDAMYWYRQDPGQGLRLIYYSQIVNDFQKGDIAEGYSVSREKKESFPLTVTSAQKNPTAFYLCASSDSLGSTDTQYFGPGTRLTVL.

V usage is TRBV5-1 and J usage is TRBJ1-4; 9 bases match TRBD1. CDR1 and CDR2 from the germline V gene are SGHRS and YFSETQ. V lost 7 bases, J lost 8 bases, and 9 bases stayed unmatched. CDR3 length: 14 residues. The CDR3 spells CASSGTGLIEKLFF. The CDR3 DNA follows: TGCGCCAGCTCGGGGACAGGGCTCATAGAAAAACTGTTTTTT.

The CDR3, as DNA: TGTGCCAGCAGCCCGGACAGGGACACCGGGGAGCTGTTTTTT. Encoded protein: CASSPDRDTGELFF. V gene TRBV13 combines with J gene TRBJ2-2; 8 bases map to TRBD1. V shed 5 bases and J 3 bases; nucleotides not matched to a gene: 2. Germline values: CDR1 PRHDT, CDR2 FYEKMQ (reference sequence). The CDR3 totals 14 residues.

V and J are TRBV7-2 and TRBJ1-1; tentatively, D is TRBD1 (5 bases). The CDR3 has 14 amino acids. Germline CDR1 and CDR2: SGHTA and FQGNSA. Trimming stripped 5 bases from V and 7 bases from J, with 17 bases between. DNA for the CDR3: TGTGCCAGCAGCCAGGGACTTCTCCCCGTTGAAGCTTTCTTT. It is translated as CASSQGLLPVEAFF.